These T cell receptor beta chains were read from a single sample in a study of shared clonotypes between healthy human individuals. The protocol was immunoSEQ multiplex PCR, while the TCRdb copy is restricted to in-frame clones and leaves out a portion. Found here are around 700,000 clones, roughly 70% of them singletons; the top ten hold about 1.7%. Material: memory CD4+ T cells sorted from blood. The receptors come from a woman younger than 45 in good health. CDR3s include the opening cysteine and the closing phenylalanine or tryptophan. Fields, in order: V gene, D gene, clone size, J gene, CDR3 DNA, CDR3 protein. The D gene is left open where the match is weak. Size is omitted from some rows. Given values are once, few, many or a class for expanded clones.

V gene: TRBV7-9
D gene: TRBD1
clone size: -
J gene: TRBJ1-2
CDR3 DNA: TGTGCCAGCAGCTTTCGACAGGGGGACAACACCTTC
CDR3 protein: CASSFRQGDNTF

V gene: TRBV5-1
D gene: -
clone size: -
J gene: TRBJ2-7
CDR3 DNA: TGCGCCTCGAGAGGCAGAACCTACGAGCAGTACTTC
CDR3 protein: CASRGRTYEQYF

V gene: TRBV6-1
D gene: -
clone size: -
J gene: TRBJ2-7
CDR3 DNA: TGTGCCTCAAGCGCAACAGGGAACTCTTACGAGCAGTACTTC
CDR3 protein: CASSATGNSYEQYF

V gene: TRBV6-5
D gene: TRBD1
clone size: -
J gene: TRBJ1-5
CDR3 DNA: TGTGCCAGCAGACCGGACAGGGAGGGCAATCAGCCCCAGCATTTT
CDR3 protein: CASRPDREGNQPQHF

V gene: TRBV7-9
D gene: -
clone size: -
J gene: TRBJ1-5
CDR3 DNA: TGTGCCAGCAGCCTAGGGGGTCGGCAGCCCCAGCATTTT
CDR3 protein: CASSLGGRQPQHF

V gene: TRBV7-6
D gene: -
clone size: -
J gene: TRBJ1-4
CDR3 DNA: TGTGCCAGCAGCTTAGTGGCGGAGAAACTGTTTTTT
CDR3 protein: CASSLVAEKLFF

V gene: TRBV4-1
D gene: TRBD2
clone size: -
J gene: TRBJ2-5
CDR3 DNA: TGCGCCAGCAGCCCCCTAGGGGCTAGCGGGGGGCAAGAGACCCAGTACTTC
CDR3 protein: CASSPLGASGGQETQYF

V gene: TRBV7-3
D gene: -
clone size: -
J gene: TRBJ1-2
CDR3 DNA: TGTGCCAGCAGCTTAGGGACCGGGGAAAGCTATGGCTACACCTTC
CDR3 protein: CASSLGTGESYGYTF

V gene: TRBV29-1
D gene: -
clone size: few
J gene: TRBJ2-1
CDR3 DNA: TGCAGCGTTGAAGGGGGAGTAAAGGACAATGAGCAGTTCTTC
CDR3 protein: CSVEGGVKDNEQFF

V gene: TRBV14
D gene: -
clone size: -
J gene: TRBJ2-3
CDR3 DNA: TGTGCCAGCAGCCCCCCAGGGGGGAGCACAGATACGCAGTATTTT
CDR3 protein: CASSPPGGSTDTQYF

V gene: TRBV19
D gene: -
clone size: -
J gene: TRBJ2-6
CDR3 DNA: TGTGCCAGTAGCAGGATCGCTGGGGCCAACGTCCTGACTTTC
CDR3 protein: CASSRIAGANVLTF

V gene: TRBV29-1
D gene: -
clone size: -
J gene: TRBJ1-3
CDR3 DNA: TGCAGCGTTGTAATCCCCTCTGGAAACACCATATATTTT
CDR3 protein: CSVVIPSGNTIYF

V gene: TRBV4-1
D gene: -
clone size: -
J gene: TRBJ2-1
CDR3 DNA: TGCGCCAGCAGCCAAGCCCACCTAGACAGAAATGAGCAGTTCTTC
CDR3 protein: CASSQAHLDRNEQFF

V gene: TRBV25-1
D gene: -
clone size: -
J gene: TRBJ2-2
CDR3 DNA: TGTGCCAGCGAAGGGGTTACCGGGGAGCTGTTTTTT
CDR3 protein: CASEGVTGELFF

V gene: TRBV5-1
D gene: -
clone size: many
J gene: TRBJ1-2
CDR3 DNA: TGCGCCAGCAGCTTGTTTACCGGGGAAGATGGTGGCTACACCTTC
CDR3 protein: CASSLFTGEDGGYTF

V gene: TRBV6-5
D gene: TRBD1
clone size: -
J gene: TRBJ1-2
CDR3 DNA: TGTGCCAGCAGGAGGGACAGGGGCGACTATGGCTACACCTTC
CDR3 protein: CASRRDRGDYGYTF

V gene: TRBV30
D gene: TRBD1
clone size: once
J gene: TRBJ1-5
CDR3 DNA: TGTGCCTGGAGCCGGGACAGGGGCAATCAGCCCCAGCATTTT
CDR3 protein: CAWSRDRGNQPQHF

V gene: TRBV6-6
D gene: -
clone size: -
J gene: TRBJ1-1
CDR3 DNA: TGTGCCAGCAAAAACAGGGACGTAGCTTTCTTT
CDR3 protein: CASKNRDVAFF

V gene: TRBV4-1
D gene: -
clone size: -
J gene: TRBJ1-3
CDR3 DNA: TGCGCCAGCAGCCAATGGTACAGCTCTGGAAACACCATATATTTT
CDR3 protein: CASSQWYSSGNTIYF

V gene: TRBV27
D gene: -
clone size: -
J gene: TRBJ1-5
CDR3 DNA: TGTGCCAGCAGTTCTGGAAGACACACCGATCAGCCCCAGCATTTT
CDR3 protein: CASSSGRHTDQPQHF

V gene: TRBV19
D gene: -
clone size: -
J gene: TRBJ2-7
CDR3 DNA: TGTGCCAGTGGAGACAGAACAAATAAGCAGTACTTC
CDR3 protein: CASGDRTNKQYF

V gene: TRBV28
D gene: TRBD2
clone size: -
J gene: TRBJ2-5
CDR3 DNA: TGTACGAGCGGGAGGGCCTTCCCTGCGACCCAGTACTTC
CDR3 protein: CTSGRAFPATQYF

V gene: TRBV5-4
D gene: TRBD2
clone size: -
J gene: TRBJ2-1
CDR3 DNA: TGTGCCAGCACGGGGACTAGCGGGAACATTGGCGGTGAGCAGTTCTTC
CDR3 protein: CASTGTSGNIGGEQFF

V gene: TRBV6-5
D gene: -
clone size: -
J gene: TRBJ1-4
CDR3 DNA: TGTGCCAGCAGTTACAAGGTTAATGAAAAACTGTTTTTT
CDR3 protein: CASSYKVNEKLFF

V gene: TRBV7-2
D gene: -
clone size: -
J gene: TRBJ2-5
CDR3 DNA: TGTGCCAGCAGCTCAGCGGAGACCCAGTACTTC
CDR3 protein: CASSSAETQYF

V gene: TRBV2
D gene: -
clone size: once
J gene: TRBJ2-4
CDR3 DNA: TGTGCCAGCAAAGGGGGTCTAGCCAAAAACATTCAGTACTTC
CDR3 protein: CASKGGLAKNIQYF

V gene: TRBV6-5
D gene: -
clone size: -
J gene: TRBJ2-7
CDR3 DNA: TGTGCCAGCAGAGCCAGGACAGACTCCTACGAGCAGTACTTC
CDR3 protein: CASRARTDSYEQYF

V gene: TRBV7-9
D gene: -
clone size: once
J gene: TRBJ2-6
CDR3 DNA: TGTGCCAGCAGCGAAGGACAGCGAACTTACTCTGGGGCCAACGTCCTGACTTTC
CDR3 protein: CASSEGQRTYSGANVLTF

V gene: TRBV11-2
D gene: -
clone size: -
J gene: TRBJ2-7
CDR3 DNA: TGTGCCAGCAGCTTAGCAGGCAGGCCGGGGGAGCAGTACTTC
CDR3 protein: CASSLAGRPGEQYF

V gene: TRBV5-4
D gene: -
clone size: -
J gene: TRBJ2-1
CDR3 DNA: TGTGCCAGCAGCTTGGGCCCGGAGCAGTTCTTC
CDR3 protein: CASSLGPEQFF

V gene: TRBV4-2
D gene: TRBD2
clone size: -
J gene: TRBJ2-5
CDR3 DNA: TGTGCCAGCAGCCAACGGCTAGCGGACAAGCAAGAGACCCAGTACTTC
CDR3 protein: CASSQRLADKQETQYF

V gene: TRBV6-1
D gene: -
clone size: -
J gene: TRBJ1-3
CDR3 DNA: TGTGCCAGCAGACTGACAGTCTCTGGAAACACCATATATTTT
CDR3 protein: CASRLTVSGNTIYF

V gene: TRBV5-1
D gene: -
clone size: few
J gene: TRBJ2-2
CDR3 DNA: TGCGCCAGCAGCTCCGGGACCCAAGCAACGGGGGAGCTGTTTTTT
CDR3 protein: CASSSGTQATGELFF

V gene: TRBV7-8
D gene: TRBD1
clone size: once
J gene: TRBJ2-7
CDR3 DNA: TGTGCCAGCAGTCCAGGGGGAACCTACGAGCAGTACTTC
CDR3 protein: CASSPGGTYEQYF

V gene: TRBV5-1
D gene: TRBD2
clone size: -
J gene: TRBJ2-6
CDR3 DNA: TGCGCCAGCAAGGGACTAGCGGGAGCTGGGGCCAACGTCCTGACTTTC
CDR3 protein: CASKGLAGAGANVLTF

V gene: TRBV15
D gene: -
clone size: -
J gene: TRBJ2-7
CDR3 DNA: TGTGCCACCAGCAGAAGGCAAACCCTCTCCTACGAGCAGTACTTC
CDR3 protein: CATSRRQTLSYEQYF

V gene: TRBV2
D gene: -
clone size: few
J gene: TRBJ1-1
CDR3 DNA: TGTGCCAGCAGTGTCGGTGAAGCTTTCTTT
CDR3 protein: CASSVGEAFF

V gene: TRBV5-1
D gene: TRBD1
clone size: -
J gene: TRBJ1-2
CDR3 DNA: TGCGCCAGCAGCATACAGGGGGACTATGGCTACACCTTC
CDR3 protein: CASSIQGDYGYTF

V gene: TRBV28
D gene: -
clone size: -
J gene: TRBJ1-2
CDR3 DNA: TGTGCCAGCCTGTTGTCTACTCCTCGGGGGGGTGGCTACACCTTC
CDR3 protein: CASLLSTPRGGGYTF

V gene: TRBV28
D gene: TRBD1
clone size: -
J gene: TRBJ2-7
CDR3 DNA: TGTGCCAGCACTACAGGGGAACTTTTCTACGAGCAGTACTTC
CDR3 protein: CASTTGELFYEQYF

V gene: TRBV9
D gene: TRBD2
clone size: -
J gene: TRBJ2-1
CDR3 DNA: TGTGCCAGCAGCGTAGAAACGGGAGGACACAATGAGCAGTTCTTC
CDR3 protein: CASSVETGGHNEQFF